A single T cell receptor beta chain is shown here with its context. The sample originates from a study of blood T cells in healthy people across ages. Using a J-beta primer mix together with a sample-barcoded 5' primer, a second PCR was run for about 7 to 12 cycles. A 12-random-nucleotide template-switch adaptor tagged each cDNA molecule. TCRdb re-analysed the 5' RACE reads in MiXCR, keeping a single row per CDR3 protein. Of about 1,500,000 distinct CDR3 sequences in the sample, approximately 30% were seen once. The CDR3 runs to 15 residues. The germline CDR1 and CDR2 sequences are SEHNR and FQNEAQ (reference sequence).

The chain has TRBV7-9 and TRBJ2-1; 10 bases are a match to TRBD2. The DNA matches TRBJ2-7 better at its end, which makes the J call doubtful. This receptor was obtained from a woman under 40 in good health. Sample: blood. The CDR3 bases are TGTGCCAGCAGCAGGTCCGGGACTAGCGACAATGAGCAGTACTTC. Encoded protein: CASSRSGTSDNEQYF.